These T cell receptor beta chains were read from a single sample in a study of blood T cell repertoires in COVID-19. TCRdb's table, derived via immunoSEQ multiplex PCR, lists solely in-frame clones and lacks some. The table records about 440,000 clones, around nine tenths of them present only once. The specimen sequenced was peripheral blood. The receptors here all came from a young woman with acute or convalescent COVID-19. Both conserved end residues are part of each CDR3. D genes are given only for firm matches. A clone size is listed for some rows: how often the clone was seen (once, few, many), or a class if it is expanded.

TRBJ2-7,TRBV6-5,-,TRBD1,TGTGCCAGCCGGACAGGGCCCACCTACGAGCAGTACTTC,CASRTGPTYEQYF
TRBJ2-3,TRBV4-1,-,-,TGCGCCAGCAGCCCTAGACCCACGGGCACAGATACGCAGTATTTT,CASSPRPTGTDTQYF
TRBJ2-1,TRBV7-9,-,TRBD2,TGTGCCAGCGGAAGGACTAGCCCTGACTACAATGAGCAGTTCTTC,CASGRTSPDYNEQFF
TRBJ2-3,TRBV4-1,once,-,TGCGCCAGCAGCCAAGCCCCGGGACTCCGCACAGATACGCAGTATTTT,CASSQAPGLRTDTQYF
TRBJ2-3,TRBV19,-,TRBD1,TGTGCCAGTAGTATGACCGGGACAGGGCGAGATACGCAGTATTTT,CASSMTGTGRDTQYF
TRBJ2-3,TRBV10-3,-,-,TGTGCCACCAAATCAGTGAGCACAGATACGCAGTATTTT,CATKSVSTDTQYF
TRBJ1-3,TRBV15,-,TRBD1,TGTGCCACCAGCAGAGGGGGACAGTACTCTGGAAACACCATATATTTT,CATSRGGQYSGNTIYF
TRBJ2-3,TRBV10-3,-,TRBD2,TGTGCCATCAGTGAGGGACTAGCGGGAAGCACAGATACGCAGTATTTT,CAISEGLAGSTDTQYF
TRBJ1-2,TRBV28,-,-,TGTGCCAGCAGCCCCGGGGGTCCCGATGGCTACACCTTC,CASSPGGPDGYTF
TRBJ2-1,TRBV9,-,TRBD1,TGTGCCAGCAGCGTAAATTGGGGGACAGAAACATACAATGAGCAGTTCTTC,CASSVNWGTETYNEQFF
TRBJ1-5,TRBV7-8,once,-,TGTGCCAGCAGCTTAACAGGGCAGCGAAATCAGCCCCAGCATTTT,CASSLTGQRNQPQHF
TRBJ2-3,TRBV7-7,-,TRBD2,TGTGCCAGCAGCCTACTTCCCACTAGCGGAGGGGATACGCAGTATTTT,CASSLLPTSGGDTQYF
TRBJ2-7,TRBV5-1,-,-,TGCGCCAGTCATCCAGGACATCAATCTGCCTACGAGCAGTACTTC,CASHPGHQSAYEQYF
TRBJ1-2,TRBV20-1,-,-,TGCAGTGCTAGTGTCCCACCTGGGCGGGCGCCCAGCTATGGCTACACCTTC,CSASVPPGRAPSYGYTF
TRBJ2-1,TRBV27,-,TRBD2,TGTGCCAGCAGCGTAGCGGGGGGCCCGAATGAGCAGTTCTTC,CASSVAGGPNEQFF
TRBJ2-7,TRBV9,-,TRBD1,TGTGCCAGCAGCCGACAGGGTGGCGAGCAGTACTTC,CASSRQGGEQYF
TRBJ1-2,TRBV3-1/TRBV3-2,-,-,TGTGCCAGCAGCCAAATCGTGGGCGGCTACACCTTC,CASSQIVGGYTF
TRBJ1-5,TRBV19,once,-,TGTGCCAGTGAGGGGGAACGCCAGCCCCAGCATTTT,CASEGERQPQHF
TRBJ1-4,TRBV30,few,-,TGTGCCTGTGGGGGGAATGAAAAACTGTTTTTT,CACGGNEKLFF
TRBJ1-1,TRBV7-9,-,-,TGTGCCAGCAGCCGGGATGACACTGAAGCTTTCTTT,CASSRDDTEAFF
TRBJ2-3,TRBV9,-,TRBD2,TGTGCCAGCAGCCTGACCAGCGGGGAGAGGTTCACAGATACGCAGTATTTT,CASSLTSGERFTDTQYF
TRBJ2-1,TRBV7-3,-,TRBD2,TGTGCCAGCAGCCCGGGACTAGCGGGGGGGCCGTGGGATGAGCAGTTCTTC,CASSPGLAGGPWDEQFF
TRBJ1-6,TRBV6-5,-,-,TGTGCCAGCAGTTACGACAGCTATAATTCACCCCTCCACTTT,CASSYDSYNSPLHF
TRBJ1-1,TRBV25-1,once,-,TGTGCCAGCAGTGCGGGAGGGATGGGCACTGAAGCTTTCTTT,CASSAGGMGTEAFF
TRBJ1-1,TRBV7-3,-,-,TGTGCCAGCAGCTCGACAGGGAACACTGAAGCTTTCTTT,CASSSTGNTEAFF
TRBJ2-7,TRBV20-1,-,-,TGCAGTGCGAAGAACAGGGACGAGCAGTACTTC,CSAKNRDEQYF
TRBJ2-3,TRBV10-1,-,-,TGCGCCAGCAGTGAGTACCCAGGTTCAGATACGCAGTATTTT,CASSEYPGSDTQYF
TRBJ1-1,TRBV6-5,few,-,TGTGCCAGCAGTACCGGCGGGAACACTGAAGCTTTCTTT,CASSTGGNTEAFF
TRBJ2-5,TRBV27,-,-,TGTGCCAGCAGTCCATGGGTCGGTTCTAGTCACCGCCGCCAAGAGACCCAGTACTTC,CASSPWVGSSHRRQETQYF
TRBJ1-4,TRBV30,-,-,TGTGCCTGGAGTTCACTCCTTGCTAATGAAAAACTGTTTTTT,CAWSSLLANEKLFF
TRBJ1-2,TRBV5-5,-,TRBD1,TGTGCCAGCAGCTTGGCCGGGACAGGGAAGGTCTATGGCTACACCTTC,CASSLAGTGKVYGYTF
TRBJ1-1,TRBV7-2,few,-,TGTGCCAGCAGCTTCCAGGGCGGTAACACTGAAGCTTTCTTT,CASSFQGGNTEAFF
TRBJ1-6,TRBV6-5,-,-,TGTGCCACCCGGGACACTCGGAAGGATAATTCACCCCTCCACTTT,CATRDTRKDNSPLHF
TRBJ1-5,TRBV19,-,-,TGTGCCAGTAGTAGAGAAACAGGGAATCAGCCCCAGCATTTT,CASSRETGNQPQHF
TRBJ1-3,TRBV2,-,TRBD1,TGTGCCAGCAGCCTGCAGGGGGTCCACTCTGGAAACACCATATATTTT,CASSLQGVHSGNTIYF
TRBJ2-7,TRBV27,-,TRBD1,TGTGCCAGCAGTTTTGGGGGACAGGGTATCTACGAGCAGTACTTC,CASSFGGQGIYEQYF
TRBJ1-1,TRBV6-1,once,-,TGTGCCAGCAGTGAAACTTCGGCAGCGGGGGGGACTGCTTTCTTT,CASSETSAAGGTAFF
TRBJ2-3,TRBV10-3,-,TRBD1,TGTGCCATCAGCAGACAGGGGGCTAGAGATACGCAGTATTTT,CAISRQGARDTQYF
TRBJ2-5,TRBV2,-,TRBD2,TGTGCCAGCAGTGAAGCGTTTAGCGGGGGAGAGACCCAGTACTTC,CASSEAFSGGETQYF
TRBJ1-1,TRBV15,-,-,TGTGCCACCAGCAGAGAGCCCCCCCGGGGTTACACTGAAGCTTTCTTT,CATSREPPRGYTEAFF
TRBJ1-4,TRBV7-2,-,-,TGTGCCAGCAGCTTATTCTCGGCGGGGAGGATGGGGAATGAAAAACTGTTTTTT,CASSLFSAGRMGNEKLFF
TRBJ2-7,TRBV19,-,TRBD1,TGTGCCAGTAGTATGACAGGGTTGGGCTACGAGCAGTACTTC,CASSMTGLGYEQYF
TRBJ2-4,TRBV5-6,-,TRBD1,TGTGCCAGCAGCTCACAGTACAGGGGCAAAAACATTCAGTACTTC,CASSSQYRGKNIQYF
TRBJ2-5,TRBV28,-,-,TGTGCCAGCAGGAGGAGGGGGCAGGGAGAGACCCAGTACTTC,CASRRRGQGETQYF
TRBJ2-2,TRBV5-1,-,TRBD2,TGCGCCAGCAGACGCGGGACTAGCGGGGGGGCTTGGCAGGCGAACACCGGGGAGCTGTTTTTT,CASRRGTSGGAWQANTGELFF
TRBJ2-2,TRBV4-1,-,-,TGCGCCAGCAGCCAAGTGGCAGGGTTTACCGGGGAGCTGTTTTTT,CASSQVAGFTGELFF
TRBJ2-5,TRBV6-5,-,-,TGTGCCAGCAGTCCCGGACAGAAAGAGACCCAGTACTTC,CASSPGQKETQYF
TRBJ1-6,TRBV7-2,few,-,TGTGCCAGCAGCTTAGTGGCGGGGGGGAATAATTCACCCCTCCACTTT,CASSLVAGGNNSPLHF
TRBJ2-3,TRBV27,-,TRBD2,TGTGCCAGCAGTCTGGGGACTAGCGGGACCACAGATACGCAGTATTTT,CASSLGTSGTTDTQYF
TRBJ1-1,TRBV20-1,-,-,TGCAGTGCCAGAGCGCTAACTGAAGCTTTCTTT,CSARALTEAFF